One sample yielded the 31 T cell receptor beta chains listed below, sequenced in a study of T cell changes during pregnancy in multiple sclerosis. The method was immunoSEQ multiplex PCR; TCRdb's version includes in-frame clones alone and lacks a portion of them. The sample records about 70,000 clones, over 85% being singletons. The specimen comprised peripheral blood, sampled in the second trimester of pregnancy. Receptors were obtained from a female donor in good health, enrolled as a control in a pregnancy study.

This chain uses TRBV6-5 with TRBJ1-5; D is unclear. Germline CDR1 is MNHEY and CDR2 is SVGAGI. This CDR3 is built from 15 residues. Trimming left V 2 bases short and J 2 bases short, with 10 bases between. CDR3 region: CASSYGDSGNQPQHF. DNA for the CDR3: TGTGCCAGCAGTTACGGAGATTCTGGCAATCAGCCCCAGCATTTT.

This clone was recorded once. The chain recombines TRBV30 with TRBJ2-6, with D unresolved. Germline-derived CDR1 and CDR2 are GTSNPN and SVGIG (reference sequence). With 1 base removed from V and 2 bases from J, the gap between germline ends came to 6 bases. The CDR3 sequence is 14 residues long. The DNA for the CDR3 is TGTGCCTGGAGTGACAACACTGGGGCCAACGTCCTGACTTTC. The encoded protein is CAWSDNTGANVLTF.

This clone was observed once. The rearrangement links TRBV7-8 to TRBJ2-1, with unresolved D. Germline values: CDR1 SGHVS, CDR2 FQNEAQ. V gave up 5 bases and J gave up 4 bases, with 3 bases separating them. The CDR3 contains 11 residues. CDR3 in amino acids: CASSRYNEQFF. The DNA of the CDR3 is TGTGCCAGCAGCCGGTACAATGAGCAGTTCTTC. Based on the CDR3 plus reference TRBV7-8 and TRBJ2-1, the full variable domain is GAGVSQSPRYKVAKRGQDVALRCDPISGHVSLFWYQQALGQGPEFLTYFQNEAQLDKSGLPSDRFFAERPEGSVSTLKIQRTQQEDSAVYLCASSRYNEQFFGPGTRLTVL.

The chain has TRBV6-4 and TRBJ1-1; tentatively, D is TRBD1 (5 bases). The V gene lost 7 bases and the J gene lost 6 bases, with 18 bases spanning the gap. Germline V lookup: CDR1 MRHNA, CDR2 SNTAGT. CDR3 length: 14 residues. The CDR3 spells CASKLEGEASEAFF. For the CDR3, the DNA is TGTGCCAGCAAGCTTGAAGGGGAAGCCTCTGAAGCTTTCTTT.

The V call is TRBV6-1, the J call TRBJ2-1; D is undetermined. Per germline, CDR1 MNHNS and CDR2 SASEGT. This CDR3 has 15 amino acids. V dropped 2 bases and J dropped 0 bases, with 8 bases sitting between them. This CDR3 is CASSEPVASYNEQFF. In DNA, the CDR3 is TGTGCCAGCAGTGAACCAGTGGCCTCCTACAATGAGCAGTTCTTC.

V gene TRBV13 combines with J gene TRBJ2-1; 13 nucleotides line up with TRBD2. Per the germline V gene, CDR1 is PRHDT and CDR2 is FYEKMQ (reference sequence). CDR3 length equals 15 residues. The V gene end was trimmed by 5 bases and the J gene end by 6 bases; junction bases not matched to a gene: 4. CDR3 amino acids: CASSPTSGGANEQFF. Written as DNA, the CDR3 is TGTGCCAGCAGCCCAACTAGCGGGGGGGCCAATGAGCAGTTCTTC. The variable domain in full, completed from reference TRBV13 and TRBJ2-1, reads AAGVIQSPRHLIKEKRETATLKCYPIPRHDTVYWYQQGPGQDPQFLISFYEKMQSDKGSIPDRFSAQQFSDYHSELNMSSLELGDSALYFCASSPTSGGANEQFFGPGTRLTVL.

This chain connects TRBV6-5 to TRBJ1-1; 7 bases match TRBD1. Germline CDR1 reads MNHEY; CDR2 reads SVGAGI. The J segment lost 5 bases and the V segment lost 5 bases, leaving 5 bases of the junction unmatched. This CDR3 contains 13 residues. The CDR3 protein is CASSRRQGTEAFF. The DNA for the CDR3 is TGTGCCAGCAGTCGCAGACAGGGTACTGAAGCTTTCTTT.

The chain carries TRBV7-6 and TRBJ2-3, with 11 bases fitting TRBD1. With 10 bases clipped from V and 4 bases from J, the junction kept 10 bases outside the gene matches. CDR1 and CDR2 (germline): SGHVS, FNYEAQ. The length of the CDR3 is 15 residues. This CDR3 is CATQRSGQGADTQYF. The CDR3 coding sequence is TGTGCCACCCAACGTTCGGGACAGGGGGCAGATACGCAGTATTTT. Together with reference TRBV7-6 and TRBJ2-3, the CDR3 gives the full variable domain: GAGVSQSPRYKVTKRGQDVALRCDPISGHVSLYWYRQALGQGPEFLTYFNYEAQQDKSGLPNDRFSAERPEGSISTLTIQRTEQRDSAMYRCATQRSGQGADTQYFGPGTRLTVL.

This clone was counted a single time. The chain employs TRBV10-2 and TRBJ2-1; 7 bases line up with TRBD2. The CDR3 contains 15 residues. Germline CDR1 WSHSY, CDR2 SAAADI. V was clipped by 6 bases and J by 6 bases; unmatched bases: 11. The CDR3 sequence is CASRNSRGGSNEQFF. The DNA of the CDR3 is TGCGCCAGCAGGAACTCGAGGGGAGGGAGCAATGAGCAGTTCTTC.

The chain is built from TRBV7-9 and TRBJ1-2; D remains ambiguous. V was clipped by 4 bases and J by 7 bases, with 7 bases between them. CDR1 is SEHNR, CDR2 FQNEAQ, per germline (reference sequence). CDR3 length: 11 amino acids. The CDR3 loop is CASSSLGGYTF. CDR3 sequence (DNA): TGTGCCAGCAGCTCCCTCGGTGGCTACACCTTC.

This clone has more than one count but fewer than ten. In DNA form, the CDR3 reads TGTGCCAGCACCCAAGAGGGCAGGGGGCACGAGCAGTACTTC. Protein: CASTQEGRGHEQYF. The chain couples TRBV7-9 to TRBJ2-7, with 8 bases matching TRBD1. After removal of 7 bases from V and 5 bases from J, the junction contained 10 bases not matched to a gene. The germline V gene encodes CDR1 SEHNR and CDR2 FQNEAQ (reference sequence). CDR3 length equals 14 residues.

The chain employs TRBV19 and TRBJ2-7, with 11 nucleotides matching TRBD2. The V gene end was trimmed by 8 bases and the J gene end by 7 bases; junction bases not matched to a gene: 10. The V gene's germline CDR1 is LNHDA and CDR2 SQIVND (reference sequence). The CDR3 has 14 residues. The CDR3 reads CASGLAGRMGEQYF. Written as DNA, the CDR3 is TGTGCCAGTGGACTAGCGGGTCGGATGGGAGAGCAGTACTTC.

The chain uses TRBV6-1 and TRBJ1-2; no clear D gene. The germline V and J ends were trimmed by 6 bases and 6 bases, with 8 bases remaining between them. CDR3 size: 11 residues. Germline lookup yields CDR1 MNHNS and CDR2 SASEGT. Here the CDR3 DNA reads TGTGCCAGCAGGGGCAACCATGGCTACACCTTC. Translation: CASRGNHGYTF.

This clone was seen just once. The genes are TRBV4-3 and TRBJ1-5; D ambiguous. CDR3 length equals 13 residues. Trimming left V 0 bases short and J 9 bases short, with 9 bases between. CDR1 LGHNA and CDR2 YSLEER come from the germline V gene. CDR3 coding DNA: TGCGCCAGCAGCCAAGATCGGAGCCGGCCCCAGCATTTT. It yields the protein CASSQDRSRPQHF.

The chain carries TRBV5-4 and TRBJ1-1; maybe TRBD1 (6 bases). With 2 bases removed from V and 1 base from J, the gap between germline ends came to 9 bases. Germline V gene data show CDR1 as SGHNT and CDR2 as YYREEE (reference sequence). The length of the CDR3 is 14 residues. CDR3 sequence: CASSLGGENTEAFF. The CDR3 DNA sequence: TGTGCCAGCAGCTTAGGGGGTGAGAACACTGAAGCTTTCTTT.

The chain uses TRBV6-1 and TRBJ1-5; TRBD1 is a possible D gene (5 bases). The CDR3 is 13 amino acids. Trimming stripped 2 bases from V and 7 bases from J, with 9 bases between. Germline V gives CDR1 MNHNS, CDR2 SASEGT. The CDR3 DNA follows: TGTGCCAGCAGTGAACGGGGGAAGCAGCCCCAGCATTTT. Protein: CASSERGKQPQHF.

J is TRBJ1-3 and V is TRBV27; D remains unclear. In germline, CDR1 is MNHEY, CDR2 SMNVEV (reference sequence). This CDR3 spans 15 amino acids. The germline V and J ends were trimmed by 3 bases and 0 bases, with 9 bases remaining between them. CDR3 protein: CASSLQARSGNTIYF. Written as DNA, the CDR3 is TGTGCCAGCAGTTTGCAGGCCCGCTCTGGAAACACCATATATTTT.

The chain carries TRBV19 and TRBJ1-5; the D gene is possibly TRBD1 (5 bases). Trimming removed 0 bases at V and 7 bases at J, with 13 bases between. There are 15 residues in the CDR3. CDR1 is LNHDA and CDR2 is SQIVND in the germline V gene (reference sequence). The DNA for the CDR3 is TGTGCCAGTAGTATAGATCATCCCCAGGGCCAGCCCCAGCATTTT. It is translated as CASSIDHPQGQPQHF.

The chain uses TRBV5-4 and TRBJ2-1, with 9 nucleotides matching TRBD2. This CDR3 region has 16 residues. Germline CDR1 reads SGHNT; CDR2 reads YYREEE (reference sequence). Losses at the gene ends were 4 bases for V and 0 bases for J; bases not matched to a gene: 5. In nucleotides, the CDR3 is TGTGCCAGCAGCGATAGCGGGGGCCACTCCTACAATGAGCAGTTCTTC. Translated, it gives CASSDSGGHSYNEQFF.

The CDR3 nucleotides are TGTGCCAGCAGCTCCGAGAGAGATTACTATGGCTACACCTTC. Translation: CASSSERDYYGYTF. The rearrangement uses TRBV5-4 and TRBJ1-2, with D uncertain. The CDR3 runs to 14 residues. Germline CDR1 is SGHNT and CDR2 is YYREEE (reference sequence). V was clipped by 3 bases and J by 3 bases, with 12 bases between them.

This chain connects TRBV7-9 to TRBJ2-2, with 9 bases matching TRBD1. The CDR3 totals 16 residues. Per the germline V gene, CDR1 is SEHNR and CDR2 is FQNEAQ (reference sequence). Germline trimming cut 5 bases from V and 2 bases from J; bases unmatched to any gene: 6. This CDR3 reads CASSVKQGANTGELFF. CDR3 coding DNA: TGTGCCAGCAGCGTAAAACAGGGGGCTAACACCGGGGAGCTGTTTTTT.

This sequence joins TRBV12-5 and TRBJ2-3; 8 nucleotides agree with TRBD2. CDR1 is LGHNT and CDR2 is FRNRAP in the germline V gene. This CDR3 spans 15 amino acids. The trim removed 7 bases at V and 2 bases at J, leaving 8 bases unmatched. CDR3 protein: CASAPWRGVTDTQYF. The CDR3 nucleotides are TGTGCTAGTGCCCCGTGGCGGGGGGTCACAGATACGCAGTATTTT.

The chain joins TRBV14 to TRBJ1-1; 8 bases fit TRBD1. The germline gives CDR1 SGHDN, CDR2 FVKESK. The junction had 17 bases not matched to a gene; V was cut back by 0 bases and J by 5 bases. The CDR3 is made up of 19 amino acids. The CDR3 loop reads CASSQDPLFPGQENTEAFF. The DNA of the CDR3 is TGTGCCAGCAGCCAAGACCCACTATTTCCGGGACAGGAGAATACTGAAGCTTTCTTT.

V usage is TRBV29-1 and J usage is TRBJ1-2, with D possibly TRBD1 on 6 matching bases. Germline CDR1 reads SQVTM; CDR2 reads ANQGSEA. V lost 7 bases and J 6 bases, leaving 15 bases between the germline ends. The CDR3 totals 12 residues. CDR3 protein: CSAAGVGDGYTF. The CDR3 DNA reads as TGCAGCGCCGCAGGGGTAGGGGATGGCTACACCTTC.

The chain employs TRBV18 and TRBJ2-1; 9 bases map to TRBD1. The CDR3 spans 14 residues. Trimming cost V 4 bases and J 9 bases; bases outside gene matches: 7. Germline assignment: CDR1 KGHSH and CDR2 LQKENI. CDR3 protein: CASSQKTGGSEQFF. The CDR3, as DNA: TGTGCCAGCTCACAAAAGACAGGGGGTAGTGAGCAGTTCTTC.

The rearrangement joins TRBV7-2 to TRBJ2-7; TRBD1 matches 7 bases. There are 15 residues in the CDR3. The germline gives CDR1 SGHTA, CDR2 FQGNSA. V dropped 1 base and J dropped 3; count of bases not matched to a gene: 6. The CDR3 coding sequence is TGTGCCAGCAGCTTAGGAGGGGGCTTGGGCTACGAGCAGTACTTC. This sequence encodes CASSLGGGLGYEQYF. The variable domain in full, completed from reference TRBV7-2 and TRBJ2-7, reads GAGVSQSPSNKVTEKGKDVELRCDPISGHTALYWYRQSLGQGLEFLIYFQGNSAPDKSGLPSDRFSAERTGGSVSTLTIQRTQQEDSAVYLCASSLGGGLGYEQYFGPGTRLTVT.

The chain joins TRBV4-3 to TRBJ2-1; D unresolved. Germline CDR1 is LGHNA and CDR2 is YSLEER. The CDR3 has 12 amino acids. Trimming stripped 0 bases from V and 9 bases from J, with 6 bases between. The CDR3 sequence is CASSQDKCEQFF. DNA of the CDR3: TGCGCCAGCAGCCAAGATAAATGTGAGCAGTTCTTC.

The chain has TRBV5-1 and TRBJ2-3, with 8 bases matching TRBD1. V gave up 4 bases and J gave up 0 bases; unmatched junction bases: 16. Germline V lookup: CDR1 SGHRS, CDR2 YFSETQ. The CDR3 spans 19 residues. CDR3 coding DNA: TGCGCCAGCAGCCTCCGGGACAGGAGACCAGGGGGGAGCACAGATACGCAGTATTTT. Its protein is CASSLRDRRPGGSTDTQYF. The whole variable domain, filled in from reference TRBV5-1 and TRBJ2-3, reads KAGVTQTPRYLIKTRGQQVTLSCSPISGHRSVSWYQQTPGQGLQFLFEYFSETQRNKGNFPGRFSGRQFSNSRSEMNVSTLELGDSALYLCASSLRDRRPGGSTDTQYFGPGTRLTVL.

The chain recombines TRBV5-4 with TRBJ1-4, with TRBD1 as a possible D gene (6 bases). The V gene's germline CDR1 is SGHNT and CDR2 YYREEE (reference sequence). V was pared by 4 bases and J by 6 bases, with 16 bases between. The CDR3 is 15 residues long. The CDR3 spells CASSPHDGGDEKLFF. For the CDR3, the DNA is TGTGCCAGCAGCCCACATGATGGGGGCGATGAAAAACTGTTTTTT. Supplemented by reference TRBV5-4 and TRBJ1-4, the full variable domain reads ETGVTQSPTHLIKTRGQQVTLRCSSQSGHNTVSWYQQALGQGPQFIFQYYREEENGRGNFPPRFSGLQFPNYSSELNVNALELDDSALYLCASSPHDGGDEKLFFGSGTQLSVL.

In its sample, this clone was seen once. The rearrangement uses TRBV4-1 and TRBJ1-5, with 8 bases aligning to TRBD1. The junction had 8 bases not matched to a gene; V was cut back by 3 bases and J by 4 bases. Germline CDR1 reads MGHRA; CDR2 reads YSYEKL. CDR3 length equals 16 residues. In DNA form, the CDR3 reads TGCGCCAGCAGCCAGGGACAGGCCTCTTCGAATCAGCCCCAGCATTTT. Translation gives CASSQGQASSNQPQHF.

The chain recombines TRBV18 with TRBJ2-1; D may be TRBD1 (5 bases). The CDR3 runs to 13 residues. Germline V CDR1 and CDR2: KGHSH, LQKENI. Trimming pared 1 base from V and 5 bases from J, leaving 6 bases between. CDR3 loop: CASSPLQDNEQFF. As DNA, the CDR3 is TGTGCCAGCTCACCACTACAGGACAATGAGCAGTTCTTC.